This T cell receptor (beta chain) was sequenced during a study of PD-L1 blockade in urothelial cancer. Study overall: Males with bladder-origin urothelial cancer made up about 90% of the roughly 30 patients.

Time point meaning: peripheral blood 6 weeks after treatment start. It was locally advanced or metastatic urothelial carcinoma that patients had. Patient sample counts ranged from 1 to 8, pretreatment and on-treatment. Repertoires were generated with immunoSEQ multiplex PCR, while TCRdb's copy carries only in-frame clones and drops some. Altogether tens of thousands of clones are present, around 93% being singletons, with the ten largest covering roughly 0.9%. This CDR3 is built from 17 residues. Germline V gives CDR1 LNHDA, CDR2 SQIVND (reference sequence). V lost 6 bases, J lost 4 bases, and 24 bases lay in between.

This sample comprised PBMCs, obtained around atezolizumab (anti-PD-L1) treatment. The receptor's source is a woman older than 75 with urothelial cancer. The rearrangement uses TRBV19 and TRBJ1-1, with D maybe TRBD1 (6 bases). The CDR3 loop reads CASSKPGRGGRSTEAFF. As DNA, the CDR3 is TGTGCCAGTAGCAAACCGGGACGGGGGGGCAGGAGCACTGAAGCTTTCTTT.